One TCR beta chain is described in this entry. Exclusion criteria comprised uncontrolled infection, other autoimmune disease, pregnancy or lactation. Diagnostic assessment was based on clinical symptoms, serum thyroxine and TRAb, thyroid ultrasound and orbital computed tomography. Researchers took RNA transcripts and amplified the TCR beta CDR3 regions from them. HTBI primers were used for first-round RT-PCR of the TCR CDR3. MiXCR was run by TCRdb on the multiplex PCR reads, yielding one entry per CDR3 protein. The table records more than 650,000 distinct CDR3 sequences, around 15% of them present only once. In germline, CDR1 is MNHEY, CDR2 SVGAGI. J was trimmed by 8 bases and V by 0 bases; bases with no gene match: 10. This CDR3 has 16 residues. This sample stems from a study of T cells in Graves' hyperthyroidism and ophthalmopathy.

The receptor was isolated from a woman aged 18-29 years with Graves' hyperthyroidism. Input material: blood. V is TRBV6-5 and J is TRBJ2-1, with TRBD1 identical over 7 bases. The CDR3 nucleotides read TGTGCCAGCAGTTACTCGACAGGGAGACTTGGCGATGAGCAGTTCTTC. It encodes CASSYSTGRLGDEQFF.